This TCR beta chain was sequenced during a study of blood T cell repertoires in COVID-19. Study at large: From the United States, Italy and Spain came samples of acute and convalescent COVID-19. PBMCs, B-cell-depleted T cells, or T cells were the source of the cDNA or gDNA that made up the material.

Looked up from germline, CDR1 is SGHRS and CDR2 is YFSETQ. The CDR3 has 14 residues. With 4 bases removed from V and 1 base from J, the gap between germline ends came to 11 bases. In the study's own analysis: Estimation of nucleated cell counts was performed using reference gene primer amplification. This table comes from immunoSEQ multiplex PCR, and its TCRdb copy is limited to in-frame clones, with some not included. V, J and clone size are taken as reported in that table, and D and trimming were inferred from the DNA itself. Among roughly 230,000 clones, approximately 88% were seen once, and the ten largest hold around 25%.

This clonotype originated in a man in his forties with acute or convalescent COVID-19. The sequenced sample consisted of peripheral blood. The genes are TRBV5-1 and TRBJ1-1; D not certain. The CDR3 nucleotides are TGCGCCAGCAGCATCGCGGTCCGGAACACTGAAGCTTTCTTT. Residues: CASSIAVRNTEAFF.